The present T cell receptor (beta chain) was sequenced within a study of HIV-infected children after antiretroviral therapy interruption. Study conclusions and caveats: Minor non-naive CD45RA+ populations, like EMRA or stem memory, might contaminate naive sorts.

This clonotype was counted many times. Its antigen is currently unknown. Unique molecular identifiers were included in an RNA-based 3' RACE TCR library. Each CDR3 protein gets one entry after TCRdb re-called the 3' RACE reads with MiXCR. The table has approximately 95,000 distinct CDR3 sequences, 6.9% seen once; the top ten hold 0.9% to 1.3%. CDR3 size: 15 residues. CDR1 and CDR2 from the germline V gene are GTSNPN and SVGIG (reference sequence). V was trimmed by 2 bases and J by 1 base, leaving 11 bases between them. As for treatment: PENTA 11 planned treatment interruption arm or continuous ART arm. The chain links TRBV30 to TRBJ2-2; D is possibly TRBD1 or TRBD2 (6 bases each). The receptor comes from a pool of human donors with HIV. The sequencing used CD45RA+ CD4+ T cells from PBMCs, pooled from several time points, collected from a donor given antiretroviral therapy, either interrupted or continuous. The subset: naive CD4+ CD45RA+ CD45RO- T cells. The CDR3 region has the DNA TGTGCCTGGAGTCCAGGGGAGGTGAACACCGGGGAGCTGTTTTTT. This sequence encodes CAWSPGEVNTGELFF.